The clone carrying this T cell receptor beta chain has more than one count but fewer than ten. Its antigen is not identified. Germline CDR1 is LGHDT and CDR2 is YNNKEL (reference sequence). The CDR3 runs 18 residues. The V end lost 1 base, the J end lost 0 bases, and 16 bases lay between the germline ends. The data were taken from a study of T cells in Graves' hyperthyroidism and ophthalmopathy. At the level of the study: Sampling of peripheral blood happened at initial diagnosis, prior to any treatment. Study conclusions and caveats: Within blood appeared most thyroid clonotypes that had expanded above 0.001.

Orbital computed tomography, thyroid ultrasound, serum thyroxine and TRAb, and clinical symptoms together informed the diagnoses. The PBMCs were taken from 10 ml of fresh peripheral blood. Amplified TCR beta CDR3 regions came from RNA transcripts. First-round RT-PCR with HTBI primers amplified the TCR CDR3 region. TCRdb called the multiplex PCR reads again in MiXCR, with one record for every CDR3 protein. The table lists 400,000 to 450,000 distinct CDR3 sequences, approximately 15% of them singletons. The rearrangement links TRBV3-1 to TRBJ2-4; D gene ambiguous. This clonotype was sampled from a man aged 18 to 29 with Graves' ophthalmopathy. What was sequenced was blood. The CDR3 DNA is TGTGCCAGCAGCCAAGTTTACTCCCCCAACCAAGCCAAAAACATTCAGTACTTC. Translating it yields CASSQVYSPNQAKNIQYF.